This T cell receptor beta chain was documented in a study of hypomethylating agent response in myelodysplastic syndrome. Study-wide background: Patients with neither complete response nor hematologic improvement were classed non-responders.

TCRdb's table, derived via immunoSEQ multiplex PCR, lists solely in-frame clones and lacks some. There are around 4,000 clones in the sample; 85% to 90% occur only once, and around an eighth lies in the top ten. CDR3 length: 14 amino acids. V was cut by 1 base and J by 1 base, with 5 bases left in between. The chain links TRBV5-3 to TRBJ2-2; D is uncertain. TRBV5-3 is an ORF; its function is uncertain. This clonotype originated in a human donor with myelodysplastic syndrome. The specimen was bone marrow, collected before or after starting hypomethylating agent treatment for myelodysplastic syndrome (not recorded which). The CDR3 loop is CARSLRQNTGELFF. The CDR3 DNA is TGTGCCAGAAGCTTGAGACAGAACACCGGGGAGCTGTTTTTT.